Here is one T cell receptor beta chain with its context. Repertoires were generated with immunoSEQ multiplex PCR, while TCRdb's copy carries only in-frame clones and drops some. The sample contains tens of thousands of clones, around nine tenths of which appear only once. This specimen belongs to a study of technical replicates of blood from several donors. Unmatched junction bases numbered 6, after V lost 9 bases and J lost 8 bases. Per the germline V gene, CDR1 is LNHDA and CDR2 is SQIVND (reference sequence). This CDR3 region has 11 residues. The sequenced sample consisted of T cells isolated from PBMCs. The receptor comes from a human donor in good health. The chain uses TRBV19 and TRBJ1-2; 7 nucleotides match TRBD1. This CDR3 reads CASWTGTGYTF. The DNA for the CDR3 is TGTGCCAGCTGGACAGGCACCGGCTACACCTTC.